These T cell receptor beta chains were read from a single sample in a study of control samples from healthy donors and cancer patients. Here immunoSEQ multiplex PCR was the method, and the copy in TCRdb shows in-frame clones only, minus some. This sample has some 130,000 clones, with around 93% found just once. Sequencing was done on a sample of PBMCs. The receptor source for this set is a man in his fifties with head and neck cancer. The CDR3 runs from the conserved cysteine through the conserved F or W. The order of the fields is CDR3 protein, CDR3 DNA, clone size, D gene, V gene, J gene. D genes are given only for firm matches. Rows may omit the clone size; those that give it use once, few, many or a size class.

CASRLNRYWPQHF	TGTGCCAGCAGACTGAACAGATACTGGCCCCAGCATTTT	.	.	TRBV6-5	TRBJ1-5
CASSGAGTQDEKLFF	TGCGCCAGCAGCGGAGCCGGGACCCAAGATGAAAAACTGTTTTTT	.	.	TRBV5-1	TRBJ1-4
CASSLGRTEAFF	TGTGCCAGCAGCTTGGGCCGAACTGAAGCTTTCTTT	.	.	TRBV7-9	TRBJ1-1
CATSGGQAPRDTQYF	TGTGCCACCAGTGGGGGGCAGGCCCCCAGGGATACGCAGTATTTT	.	.	TRBV24-1	TRBJ2-3
CASSEEGQGPYNEQFF	TGTGCCAGCAGTGAAGAGGGGCAGGGGCCTTACAATGAGCAGTTCTTC	.	.	TRBV2	TRBJ2-1
CASSPGDRTNYGYTF	TGTGCCAGCAGCCCGGGGGATCGGACTAACTATGGCTACACCTTC	.	.	TRBV6-5	TRBJ1-2
CAISTTGGSTEAFF	TGTGCCATCAGTACGACAGGGGGGAGCACTGAAGCTTTCTTT	.	TRBD1	TRBV10-3	TRBJ1-1
CASSLGLNTGELFF	TGTGCCAGCAGCTTAGGCTTGAACACCGGGGAGCTGTTTTTT	.	.	TRBV7-9	TRBJ2-2
CSLTTYNEQFF	TGCAGCCTTACAACCTACAATGAGCAGTTCTTC	.	.	TRBV20-1	TRBJ2-1
CATGKGLAKNIQYF	TGCGCCACAGGAAAGGGGTTAGCCAAAAACATTCAGTACTTC	.	.	TRBV23-1	TRBJ2-4
CASSLGGTGDNSPLHF	TGCGCCAGCAGCTTGGGCGGGACGGGAGATAATTCACCCCTCCACTTT	.	.	TRBV5-1	TRBJ1-6
CASRLGYGYTF	TGTGCCAGCAGACTAGGGTATGGCTACACCTTC	once	.	TRBV7-9	TRBJ1-2
CASSPAQGMREQYF	TGTGCCAGCAGCCCGGCGCAAGGGATGAGGGAGCAGTACTTC	.	.	TRBV5-6	TRBJ2-7
CASSKQGNNQPQHF	TGTGCCAGCAGTAAACAGGGCAACAATCAGCCCCAGCATTTT	.	.	TRBV6-6	TRBJ1-5
CASSLGDSGELFF	TGTGCCAGCAGCTTAGGGGACAGCGGGGAGCTGTTTTTT	.	TRBD1	TRBV7-3	TRBJ2-2
CASSPQGQRSTEAFF	TGTGCCAGCAGCCCGCAGGGACAGAGAAGCACTGAAGCTTTCTTT	.	TRBD1	TRBV27	TRBJ1-1
CASSLSGQANEKLFF	TGTGCCAGCAGCTTGTCAGGGCAGGCTAATGAAAAACTGTTTTTT	.	.	TRBV5-4	TRBJ1-4
CASKRGRETQYF	TGTGCCAGCAAGAGGGGCCGTGAGACCCAGTACTTC	.	.	TRBV2	TRBJ2-5
CASSPPRGATGDRANVLTF	TGTGCCAGCAGCCCTCCTAGGGGGGCCACCGGGGATAGGGCCAACGTCCTGACTTTC	.	.	TRBV7-8	TRBJ2-6
CASSRFTGTGSPLHF	TGTGCCAGCAGCCGTTTTACAGGGACGGGCTCACCCCTCCACTTT	few	.	TRBV9	TRBJ1-6
CASSLELDRNTYGYTF	TGTGCCAGCAGCTTGGAATTGGACAGGAATACCTATGGCTACACCTTC	few	TRBD1	TRBV5-4	TRBJ1-2
CASSYPETQYF	TGTGCCAGCAGTTACCCGGAGACCCAGTACTTC	.	.	TRBV6-2/TRBV6-3	TRBJ2-5
CASSDGTGRNTEAFF	TGTGCCAGCAGCGATGGGACAGGGCGGAACACTGAAGCTTTCTTT	.	TRBD1	TRBV6-5	TRBJ1-1
CASSAQVGRPNQPQHF	TGTGCCAGTAGTGCCCAGGTAGGGCGACCCAATCAGCCCCAGCATTTT	.	.	TRBV19	TRBJ1-5
CASSRDRGHEKLFF	TGTGCCAGCAGCCGGGACAGGGGGCATGAAAAACTGTTTTTT	.	TRBD1	TRBV7-9	TRBJ1-4
CATHETALNYGYTF	TGTGCCACCCATGAGACAGCCCTGAACTATGGCTACACCTTC	.	.	TRBV19	TRBJ1-2
CASNTGQAPDYGYTF	TGTGCCAGCAACACTGGACAGGCCCCTGACTATGGCTACACCTTC	.	TRBD1	TRBV6-5	TRBJ1-2
CASTGDTDTQYF	TGTGCCAGCACAGGGGACACAGATACGCAGTATTTT	.	.	TRBV28	TRBJ2-3
CASSLVGGQDYEQYF	TGTGCCAGCAGCTTGGTCGGGGGACAGGACTACGAGCAGTACTTC	.	TRBD1	TRBV5-5	TRBJ2-7
CASSLGQEAFF	TGTGCCAGCAGCCTAGGACAGGAAGCTTTCTTT	once	.	TRBV7-9	TRBJ1-1
CASSVGGPYGYTF	TGTGCCAGCAGTGTCGGAGGACCCTATGGCTACACCTTC	.	.	TRBV25-1	TRBJ1-2
CASSQGFREISDTIYF	TGTGCCAGCAGCCAAGGTTTCAGGGAAATTAGTGACACCATATATTTT	once	.	TRBV3-1/TRBV3-2	TRBJ1-3
CASSALAYPDTQYF	TGTGCCAGCAGCGCTCTAGCTTACCCAGATACGCAGTATTTT	.	.	TRBV9	TRBJ2-3
CASSVYSYNSPLHF	TGTGCCAGCAGCGTTTACTCCTATAATTCACCCCTCCACTTT	.	.	TRBV9	TRBJ1-6
CASSSLLIGTQYF	TGTGCCAGCAGCTCCCTCCTAATCGGGACCCAGTACTTC	.	.	TRBV7-9	TRBJ2-5
CASSPPRRKNTEAFF	TGTGCCAGCAGCCCCCCTCGAAGAAAGAACACTGAAGCTTTCTTT	.	.	TRBV11-2	TRBJ1-1
CATSRVMRATLGQETQYF	TGTGCCACCAGCAGAGTAATGAGGGCGACGCTAGGCCAAGAGACCCAGTACTTC	.	.	TRBV15	TRBJ2-5
CASSPRLAGRFEQFF	TGTGCCAGCAGCCCGAGACTAGCGGGGAGGTTTGAGCAGTTCTTC	.	TRBD2	TRBV7-9	TRBJ2-1
CASSPERIAQETQYF	TGCGCCAGCAGCCCGGAACGGATAGCCCAAGAGACCCAGTACTTC	many	.	TRBV5-1	TRBJ2-5
CASSPETGGPHEQYF	TGTGCCAGCAGCCCAGAAACGGGGGGGCCCCACGAGCAGTACTTC	once	TRBD2	TRBV5-8	TRBJ2-7
CASSLVGGPTEAFF	TGTGCCAGCAGCTTAGTGGGGGGGCCCACTGAAGCTTTCTTT	.	.	TRBV7-2	TRBJ1-1
CASSPLGPYNEQFF	TGTGCCAGCTCACCGCTAGGCCCCTACAATGAGCAGTTCTTC	.	.	TRBV18	TRBJ2-1